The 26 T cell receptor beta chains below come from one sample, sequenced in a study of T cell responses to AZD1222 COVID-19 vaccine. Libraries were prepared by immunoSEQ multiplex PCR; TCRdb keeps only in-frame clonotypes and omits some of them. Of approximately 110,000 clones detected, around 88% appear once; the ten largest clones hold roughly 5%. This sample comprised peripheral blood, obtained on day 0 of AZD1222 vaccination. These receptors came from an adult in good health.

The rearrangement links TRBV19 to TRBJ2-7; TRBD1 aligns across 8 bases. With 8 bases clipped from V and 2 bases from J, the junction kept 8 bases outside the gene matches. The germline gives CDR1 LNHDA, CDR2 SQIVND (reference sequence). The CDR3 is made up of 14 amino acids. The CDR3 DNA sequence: TGTGCCAGTGAACCCGGGACAGGTACCTACGAGCAGTACTTC. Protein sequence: CASEPGTGTYEQYF. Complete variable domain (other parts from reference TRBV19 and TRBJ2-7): DGGITQSPKYLFRKEGQNVTLSCEQNLNHDAMYWYRQDPGQGLRLIYYSQIVNDFQKGDIAEGYSVSREKKESFPLTVTSAQKNPTAFYLCASEPGTGTYEQYFGPGTRLTVT.

The CDR3 DNA is TGTGCCAGCAGCCCCGGGGGGGGAAACACCATATATTTT. Translated: CASSPGGGNTIYF. The rearrangement links TRBV7-2 to TRBJ1-3, with D perhaps TRBD1 (5 bases). V lost 5 bases and J lost 4, with 9 bases in between. The germline CDR1 and CDR2 sequences are SGHTA and FQGNSA. The CDR3 spans 13 residues.

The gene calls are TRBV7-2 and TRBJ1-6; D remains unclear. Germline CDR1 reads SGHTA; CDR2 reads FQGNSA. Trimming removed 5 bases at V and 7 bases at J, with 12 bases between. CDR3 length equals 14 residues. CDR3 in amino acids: CASSQGRANSPLHF. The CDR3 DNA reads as TGTGCCAGCAGCCAAGGAAGGGCAAATTCACCCCTCCACTTT. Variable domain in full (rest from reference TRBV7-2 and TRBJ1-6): GAGVSQSPSNKVTEKGKDVELRCDPISGHTALYWYRQSLGQGLEFLIYFQGNSAPDKSGLPSDRFSAERTGGSVSTLTIQRTQQEDSAVYLCASSQGRANSPLHFGNGTRLTVT.

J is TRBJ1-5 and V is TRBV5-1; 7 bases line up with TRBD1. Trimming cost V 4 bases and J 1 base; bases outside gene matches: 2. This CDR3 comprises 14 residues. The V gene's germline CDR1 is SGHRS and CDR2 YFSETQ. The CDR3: CASSPTGSNQPQHF. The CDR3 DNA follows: TGCGCCAGCAGCCCGACAGGGAGCAATCAGCCCCAGCATTTT.

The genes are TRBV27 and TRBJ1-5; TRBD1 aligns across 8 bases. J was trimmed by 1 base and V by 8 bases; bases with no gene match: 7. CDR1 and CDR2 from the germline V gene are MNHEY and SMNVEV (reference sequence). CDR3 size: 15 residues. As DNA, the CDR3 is TGTGCCAGCGCGCAGGGGGCGGGAAGCAATCAGCCCCAGCATTTT. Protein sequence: CASAQGAGSNQPQHF.

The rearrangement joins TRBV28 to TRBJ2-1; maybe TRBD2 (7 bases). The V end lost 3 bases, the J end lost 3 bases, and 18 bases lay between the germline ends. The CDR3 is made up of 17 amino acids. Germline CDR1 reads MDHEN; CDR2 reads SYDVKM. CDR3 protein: CASSFWRGGQIYNEQFF. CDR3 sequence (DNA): TGTGCCAGCAGTTTTTGGCGCGGGGGACAAATCTACAATGAGCAGTTCTTC.

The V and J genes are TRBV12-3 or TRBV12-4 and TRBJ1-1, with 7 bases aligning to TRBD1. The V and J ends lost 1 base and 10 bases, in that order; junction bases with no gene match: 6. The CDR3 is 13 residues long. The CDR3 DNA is TGTGCCAGCAGTTTAGTCGACAGGGCTGGAGCTTTCTTT. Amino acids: CASSLVDRAGAFF.

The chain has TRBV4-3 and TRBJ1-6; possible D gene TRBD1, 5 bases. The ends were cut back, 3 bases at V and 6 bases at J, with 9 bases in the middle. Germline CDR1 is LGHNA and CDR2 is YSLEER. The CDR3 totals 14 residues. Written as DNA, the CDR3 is TGCGCCAGCAGCCAGGGGACTTCTAATTCACCCCTCCACTTT. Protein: CASSQGTSNSPLHF.

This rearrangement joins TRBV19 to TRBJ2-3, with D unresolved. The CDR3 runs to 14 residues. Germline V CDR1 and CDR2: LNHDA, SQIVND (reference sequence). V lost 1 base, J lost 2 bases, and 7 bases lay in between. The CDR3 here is CASSIVTDTDTQYF. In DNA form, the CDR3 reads TGTGCCAGTAGTATAGTGACGGACACAGATACGCAGTATTTT.

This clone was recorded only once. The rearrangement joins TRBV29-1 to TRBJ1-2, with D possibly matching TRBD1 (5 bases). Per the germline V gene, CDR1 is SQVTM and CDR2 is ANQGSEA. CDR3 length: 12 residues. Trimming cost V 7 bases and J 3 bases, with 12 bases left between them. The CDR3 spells CSGTGTHYGYTF. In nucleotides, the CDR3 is TGCAGCGGGACCGGGACCCACTATGGCTACACCTTC.

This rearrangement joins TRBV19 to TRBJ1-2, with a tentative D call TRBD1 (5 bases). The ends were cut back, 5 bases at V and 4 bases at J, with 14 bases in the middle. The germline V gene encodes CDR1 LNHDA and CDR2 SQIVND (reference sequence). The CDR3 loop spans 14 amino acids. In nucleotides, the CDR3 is TGTGCCAGTAGTCTGGGGGGGGAGCCCTATGGCTACACCTTC. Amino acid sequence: CASSLGGEPYGYTF.

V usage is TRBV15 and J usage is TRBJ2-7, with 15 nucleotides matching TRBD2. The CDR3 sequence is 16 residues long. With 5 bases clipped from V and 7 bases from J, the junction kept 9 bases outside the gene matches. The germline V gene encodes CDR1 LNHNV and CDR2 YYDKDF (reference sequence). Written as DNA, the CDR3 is TGTGCCACCAGCCGTGGGACTAGCGGGGGGCCGGGGGAGCAGTACTTC. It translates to CATSRGTSGGPGEQYF. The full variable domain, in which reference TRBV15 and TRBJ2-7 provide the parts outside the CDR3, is DAMVIQNPRYQVTQFGKPVTLSCSQTLNHNVMYWYQQKSSQAPKLLFHYYDKDFNNEADTPDNFQSRRPNTSFCFLDIRSPGLGDTAMYLCATSRGTSGGPGEQYFGPGTRLTVT.

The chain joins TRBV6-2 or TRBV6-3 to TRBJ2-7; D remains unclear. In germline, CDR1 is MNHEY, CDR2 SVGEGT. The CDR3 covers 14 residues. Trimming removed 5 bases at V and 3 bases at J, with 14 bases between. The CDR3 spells CASSRAESFYEQYF. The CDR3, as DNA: TGTGCCAGCAGTCGGGCGGAGTCCTTCTACGAGCAGTACTTC.

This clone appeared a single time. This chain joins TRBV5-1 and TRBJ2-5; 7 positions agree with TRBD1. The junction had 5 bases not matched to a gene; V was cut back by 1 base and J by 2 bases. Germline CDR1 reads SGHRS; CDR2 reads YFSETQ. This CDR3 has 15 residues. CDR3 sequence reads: CASSLQGQPQETQYF. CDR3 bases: TGCGCCAGCAGCTTGCAGGGACAGCCTCAAGAGACCCAGTACTTC.

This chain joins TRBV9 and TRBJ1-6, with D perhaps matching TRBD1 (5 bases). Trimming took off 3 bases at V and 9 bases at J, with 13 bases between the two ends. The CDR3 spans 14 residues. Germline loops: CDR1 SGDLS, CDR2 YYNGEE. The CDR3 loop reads CASSGAGTSSPLHF. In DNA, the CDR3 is TGTGCCAGCAGCGGCGCCGGGACTTCTTCACCCCTCCACTTT. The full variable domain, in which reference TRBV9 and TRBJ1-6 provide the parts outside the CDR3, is DSGVTQTPKHLITATGQRVTLRCSPRSGDLSVYWYQQSLDQGLQFLIQYYNGEERAKGNILERFSAQQFPDLHSELNLSSLELGDSALYFCASSGAGTSSPLHFGNGTRLTVT.

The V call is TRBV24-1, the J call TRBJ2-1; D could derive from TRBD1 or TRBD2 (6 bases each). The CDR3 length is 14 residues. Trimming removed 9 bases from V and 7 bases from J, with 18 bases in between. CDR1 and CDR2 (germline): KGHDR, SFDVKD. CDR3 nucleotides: TGTGCCACCTCCCGGGGGCCCCAGTGGAATGAGCAGTTCTTC. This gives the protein CATSRGPQWNEQFF.

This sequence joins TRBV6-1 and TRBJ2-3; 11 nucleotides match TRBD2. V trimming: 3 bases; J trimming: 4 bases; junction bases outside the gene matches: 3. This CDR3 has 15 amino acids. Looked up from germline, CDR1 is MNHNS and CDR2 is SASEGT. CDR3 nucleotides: TGTGCCAGCAGTGATAGCGGGGGGGCCGCAGATACGCAGTATTTT. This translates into CASSDSGGAADTQYF.

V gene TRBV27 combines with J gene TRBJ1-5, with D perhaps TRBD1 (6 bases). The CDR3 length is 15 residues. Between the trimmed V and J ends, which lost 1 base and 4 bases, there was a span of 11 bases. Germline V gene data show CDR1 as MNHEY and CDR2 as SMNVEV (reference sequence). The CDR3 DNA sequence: TGTGCCAGCAGTTTATTCAGGACAGATAATCAGCCCCAGCATTTT. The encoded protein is CASSLFRTDNQPQHF.

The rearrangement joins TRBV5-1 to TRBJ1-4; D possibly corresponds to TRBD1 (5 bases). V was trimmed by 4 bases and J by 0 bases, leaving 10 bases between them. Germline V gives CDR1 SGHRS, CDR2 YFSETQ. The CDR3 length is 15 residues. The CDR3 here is CASSAGTTTNEKLFF. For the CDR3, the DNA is TGCGCCAGCAGCGCTGGGACGACAACTAATGAAAAACTGTTTTTT.

For the CDR3, the DNA is TGTGCCAGCGGAAGGTCCAATGAGCAGTTCTTC. Its translation is CASGRSNEQFF. The chain joins TRBV7-3 to TRBJ2-1, with unresolved D. The CDR3 length is 11 residues. From germline, CDR1 is SGHTA and CDR2 FQGTGA. Trimming took 8 bases from V and 6 from J, leaving 8 bases between them.

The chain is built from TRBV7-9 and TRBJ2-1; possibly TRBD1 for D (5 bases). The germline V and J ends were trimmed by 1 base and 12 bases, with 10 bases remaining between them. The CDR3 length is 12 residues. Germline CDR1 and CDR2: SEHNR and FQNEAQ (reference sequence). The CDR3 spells CASSLETGGQFF. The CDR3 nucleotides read TGTGCCAGCAGCTTAGAAACAGGCGGGCAGTTCTTC. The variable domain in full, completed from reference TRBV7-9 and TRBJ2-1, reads DTGVSQNPRHKITKRGQNVTFRCDPISEHNRLYWYRQTLGQGPEFLTYFQNEAQLEKSRLLSDRFSAERPKGSFSTLEIQRTEQGDSAMYLCASSLETGGQFFGPGTRLTVL.

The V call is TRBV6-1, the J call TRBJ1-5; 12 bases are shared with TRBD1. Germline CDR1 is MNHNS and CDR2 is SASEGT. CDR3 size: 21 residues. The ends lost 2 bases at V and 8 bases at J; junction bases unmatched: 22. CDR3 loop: CASSEYPTSGPGQGAIKPQHF. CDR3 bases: TGTGCCAGCAGTGAATACCCCACGTCGGGACCGGGACAGGGGGCGATTAAGCCCCAGCATTTT.

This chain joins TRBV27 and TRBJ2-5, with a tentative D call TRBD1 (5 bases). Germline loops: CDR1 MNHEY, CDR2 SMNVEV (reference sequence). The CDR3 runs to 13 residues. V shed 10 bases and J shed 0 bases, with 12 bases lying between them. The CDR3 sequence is CATSDTNQETQYF. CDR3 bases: TGTGCCACCTCGGACACCAACCAAGAGACCCAGTACTTC.

CDR3 bases: TGTGCTAGTGGCTCAGGTCTCCATCAGCCCCAGCATTTT. It yields the protein CASGSGLHQPQHF. This chain links TRBV12-5 with TRBJ1-5, with D unclear. The CDR3 is 13 amino acids. V was cut by 6 bases and J by 5 bases, with 11 bases left in between. Germline-derived CDR1 and CDR2 are LGHNT and FRNRAP.

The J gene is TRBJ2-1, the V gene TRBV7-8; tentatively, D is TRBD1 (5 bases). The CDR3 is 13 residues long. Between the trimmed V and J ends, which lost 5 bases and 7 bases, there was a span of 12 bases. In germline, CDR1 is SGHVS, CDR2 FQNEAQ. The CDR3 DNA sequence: TGTGCCAGCAGCCGAAGCCAGGGAAATGAGCAGTTCTTC. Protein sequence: CASSRSQGNEQFF.

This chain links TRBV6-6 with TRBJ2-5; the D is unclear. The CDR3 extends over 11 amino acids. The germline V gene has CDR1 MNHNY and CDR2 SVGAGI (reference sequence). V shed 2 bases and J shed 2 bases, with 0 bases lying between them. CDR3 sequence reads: CASSYQETQYF. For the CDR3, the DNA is TGTGCCAGCAGTTACCAAGAGACCCAGTACTTC.